These 30 T cell receptor beta chains came from one sample sequenced in a study of blood T cell repertoires in COVID-19. Clones were read by immunoSEQ multiplex PCR, and TCRdb kept only the in-frame ones, dropping some. The top ten clones hold around an eighth of a sample with roughly 290,000 clones, approximately 90% of them seen once. Source material: peripheral blood. The receptors were gathered from a woman in her sixties or seventies with acute or convalescent COVID-19.

The V gene is TRBV7-3, the J gene TRBJ1-1, with D uncertain. Trimming shortened V by 4 bases and J by 3 bases, and 9 bases separated the two germline ends. The germline V gene encodes CDR1 SGHTA and CDR2 FQGTGA. This CDR3 is 13 amino acids long. The CDR3 spells CASSSIADTEAFF. CDR3 in DNA: TGTGCCAGCAGCTCTATTGCGGACACTGAAGCTTTCTTT.

This rearrangement joins TRBV7-9 to TRBJ2-2; 8 bases align to TRBD1. J was trimmed by 1 base and V by 5 bases; bases with no gene match: 15. Germline V CDR1 and CDR2: SEHNR, FQNEAQ (reference sequence). CDR3 length equals 19 residues. The CDR3 loop reads CASSPPLRDRILNTGELFF. DNA for the CDR3: TGTGCCAGCAGCCCCCCCCTCCGGGACAGGATTTTGAACACCGGGGAGCTGTTTTTT. Looking up the rest from reference TRBV7-9 and TRBJ2-2 gives the full variable domain: DTGVSQNPRHKITKRGQNVTFRCDPISEHNRLYWYRQTLGQGPEFLTYFQNEAQLEKSRLLSDRFSAERPKGSFSTLEIQRTEQGDSAMYLCASSPPLRDRILNTGELFFGEGSRLTVL.

This rearrangement joins TRBV6-5 to TRBJ1-4; D not resolved. Germline V gene data show CDR1 as MNHEY and CDR2 as SVGAGI. The CDR3 contains 15 residues. V lost 6 bases to trimming and J lost 1 base, with 12 bases between them. CDR3 protein: CASSRIRGTNEKLFF. CDR3 DNA: TGTGCCAGCAGCCGGATCAGAGGAACTAATGAAAAACTGTTTTTT.

About this clone: Other DNA sequences in the sample encode the same CDR3. V usage is TRBV9 and J usage is TRBJ2-7; a weak D match, TRBD1 (5 bases). This CDR3 contains 14 residues. V lost 4 bases, J lost 2 bases, and 13 bases lay in between. Per the germline V gene, CDR1 is SGDLS and CDR2 is YYNGEE. The CDR3 reads CASSPDSLPYEQYF. CDR3 nucleotide sequence: TGTGCCAGCAGCCCTGACAGTCTACCCTACGAGCAGTACTTC.

V and J are TRBV29-1 and TRBJ2-4, with 12 bases identical to TRBD2. V shed 5 bases, J shed 3 bases, and the junction held 8 bases outside the gene matches. There are 16 residues in the CDR3. The germline CDR1 and CDR2 sequences are SQVTM and ANQGSEA. The CDR3 spells CSVLSSGGVLKNIQYF. The CDR3 DNA reads as TGCAGCGTTCTTTCTAGCGGGGGGGTCCTCAAAAACATTCAGTACTTC. The variable domain in full, completed from reference TRBV29-1 and TRBJ2-4, reads SAVISQKPSRDICQRGTSLTIQCQVDSQVTMMFWYRQQPGQSLTLIATANQGSEATYESGFVIDKFPISRPNLTFSTLTVSNMSPEDSSIYLCSVLSSGGVLKNIQYFGAGTRLSVL.

The rearrangement joins TRBV14 to TRBJ2-3; 9 nucleotides align to TRBD2. Germline-derived CDR1 and CDR2 are SGHDN and FVKESK. V was pared by 6 bases and J by 0 bases, with 4 bases of the junction left unmatched. The CDR3 extends over 15 amino acids. CDR3 residues: CASRSLAGSTDTQYF. As DNA, the CDR3 is TGTGCCAGCAGGAGCCTAGCGGGGAGCACAGATACGCAGTATTTT.

The rearrangement uses TRBV6-5 and TRBJ1-6; D call uncertain. The CDR3 covers 13 residues. The V gene's germline CDR1 is MNHEY and CDR2 SVGAGI. V lost 5 bases and J 7 bases, leaving 9 bases between the germline ends. The CDR3 protein is CASSSRPNSPLHF. In DNA, the CDR3 is TGTGCCAGCAGTAGCAGGCCCAATTCACCCCTCCACTTT.

The CDR3 nucleotides read TGTGCCAGAAGCTGCCTCTGTGACAGATGCAATCAGCCCCAGCATTTT. This encodes CARSCLCDRCNQPQHF. The chain carries TRBV5-3 and TRBJ1-5; tentative D call: TRBD1 (5 bases). TRBV5-3 counts as an open reading frame of uncertain function. The CDR3 loop spans 16 amino acids. The V gene lost 3 bases and the J gene lost 2 bases, with 15 bases spanning the gap.

This chain joins TRBV2 and TRBJ1-4, with 7 bases identical to TRBD1. The CDR3 sequence is 14 residues long. CDR1 and CDR2 from the germline V gene are SNHLY and FYNNEI. Losses at the gene ends were 5 bases for V and 7 bases for J; bases not matched to a gene: 7. The CDR3 sequence: CASSSGTEIEKLFF. The CDR3 bases are TGTGCCAGCAGTTCCGGGACAGAGATTGAAAAACTGTTTTTT.

CDR3 sequence reads: CASSEAGDFYGYTF. CDR3 DNA: TGTGCCAGCAGTGAAGCCGGGGACTTCTATGGCTACACCTTC. The chain has TRBV6-1 and TRBJ1-2, with D possibly being TRBD1 (5 bases). This CDR3 has 14 amino acids. V was cut by 0 bases and J by 4 bases, with 9 bases left in between. Germline V gene sequence: CDR1 MNHNS, CDR2 SASEGT.

The rearrangement uses TRBV10-1 and TRBJ1-6; D is undetermined. The V and J ends lost 5 bases and 0 bases respectively, with 11 bases between them. Per the germline V gene, CDR1 is WNHNN and CDR2 is SYGVQD (reference sequence). The CDR3 is 16 amino acids. In DNA form, the CDR3 reads TGCGCCAGCAGTTCCCGATCGAGCTCCTATAATTCACCCCTCCACTTT. Amino acid sequence: CASSSRSSSYNSPLHF.

This clone was counted a single time. The chain links TRBV25-1 to TRBJ2-2; maybe TRBD1 (7 bases). This CDR3 is built from 15 residues. V was cut by 1 base and J by 6 bases, with 12 bases left in between. Germline CDR1 MGHDK, CDR2 SYGVNS. The CDR3 is CASSEFGGGPGELFF. The DNA for the CDR3 is TGTGCCAGCAGTGAATTTGGAGGGGGCCCCGGGGAGCTGTTTTTT.

The chain uses TRBV2 and TRBJ2-3, with 8 nucleotides matching TRBD1. CDR1 SNHLY and CDR2 FYNNEI come from the germline V gene. The CDR3 length is 15 residues. The junction had 9 bases not matched to a gene; V was cut back by 7 bases and J by 3 bases. In DNA form, the CDR3 reads TGTGCCAGCAAGCGGGCAGGGGGCAATACAGATACGCAGTATTTT. Its protein is CASKRAGGNTDTQYF.

The chain recombines TRBV4-2 with TRBJ2-7; 10 bases align to TRBD1. J lost 3 bases, V lost 5 bases, and 1 base had no gene match. Germline V CDR1 and CDR2: LGHNA, YNFKEQ. The CDR3 runs 13 residues. The CDR3 region is CASSGTGDYEQYF. DNA for the CDR3: TGTGCCAGCAGCGGGACAGGGGACTACGAGCAGTACTTC.

This clone was observed once. The V call is TRBV6-5, the J call TRBJ2-2; tentatively, D is TRBD2 (5 bases). V was pared by 9 bases and J by 2 bases, with 16 bases between. The CDR3 runs 15 residues. Germline lookup yields CDR1 MNHEY and CDR2 SVGAGI. CDR3 protein: CASTLGLANTGELFF. As DNA, the CDR3 is TGTGCCAGTACTCTTGGGCTAGCAAACACCGGGGAGCTGTTTTTT.

This chain uses TRBV27 with TRBJ1-5; D possibly corresponds to TRBD1 (6 bases). Germline lookup yields CDR1 MNHEY and CDR2 SMNVEV (reference sequence). V lost 3 bases and J lost 2, with 11 bases in between. This CDR3 region has 15 residues. In DNA form, the CDR3 reads TGTGCCAGCAGTTTCCAGGGGCCGGGCAATCAGCCCCAGCATTTT. Translated, it gives CASSFQGPGNQPQHF.

V gene TRBV15 combines with J gene TRBJ2-3, with D perhaps matching TRBD2 (7 bases). V lost 0 bases to trimming and J lost 4 bases, with 11 bases between them. Per germline, CDR1 LNHNV and CDR2 YYDKDF (reference sequence). This CDR3 has 15 amino acids. CDR3 nucleotide sequence: TGTGCCACCAGCAGAGATGGGGGGGCCCCAGATACGCAGTATTTT. Amino acids: CATSRDGGAPDTQYF.

The chain carries TRBV2 and TRBJ2-2, with 9 bases identical to TRBD1. Germline V lookup: CDR1 SNHLY, CDR2 FYNNEI. The CDR3 totals 15 residues. V lost 6 bases and J lost 3; bases outside the gene matches: 5. CDR3: CASSRGTGYTGELFF. CDR3 coding DNA: TGTGCCAGCAGCCGCGGGACAGGGTACACCGGGGAGCTGTTTTTT.

The chain employs TRBV7-2 and TRBJ2-2; 8 bases are a match to TRBD2. Trimming removed 7 bases from V and 0 bases from J; junction bases left unmatched: 7. CDR3 size: 16 residues. Germline lookup yields CDR1 SGHTA and CDR2 FQGNSA. The CDR3 DNA reads as TGTGCCAGCAAGAGCCGGGGGGGAGCGAACACCGGGGAGCTGTTTTTT. This sequence encodes CASKSRGGANTGELFF.

The chain joins TRBV19 to TRBJ1-2, with a tentative D call TRBD1 (6 bases). The CDR3 covers 13 residues. The ends were cut back, 5 bases at V and 2 bases at J, with 9 bases in the middle. In germline, CDR1 is LNHDA, CDR2 SQIVND (reference sequence). CDR3 loop: CASSSTGNYGYTF. CDR3 in DNA: TGTGCCAGTAGTTCGACAGGAAACTATGGCTACACCTTC.

V usage is TRBV4-1 and J usage is TRBJ1-2, with a tentative D call TRBD1 (5 bases). V lost 0 bases, J lost 8 bases, and 13 bases lay in between. This CDR3 region has 14 residues. Germline V gene data show CDR1 as MGHRA and CDR2 as YSYEKL. CDR3: CASSQEPRAKGYTF. Written as DNA, the CDR3 is TGCGCCAGCAGCCAAGAACCCAGGGCGAAAGGCTACACCTTC.

The chain is built from TRBV18 and TRBJ1-3; 10 nucleotides match TRBD1. J gave up 2 bases and V 3 bases, and 4 bases lay outside the gene matches. Germline V CDR1 and CDR2: KGHSH, LQKENI. The CDR3 totals 16 residues. CDR3 nucleotide sequence: TGTGCCAGCTCACCCGCGACAGGGGGCACTGGAAACACCATATATTTT. It encodes CASSPATGGTGNTIYF.

The chain recombines TRBV4-1 with TRBJ1-4; 8 bases agree with TRBD1. CDR3 length equals 18 residues. Germline V lookup: CDR1 MGHRA, CDR2 YSYEKL. Trimming removed 1 base from V and 7 bases from J; junction bases left unmatched: 14. DNA of the CDR3: TGCGCCAGCAGCCAAGGGACAGGGTCAGAGGGGCTTGGTGAAAAACTGTTTTTT. Encoded protein: CASSQGTGSEGLGEKLFF.

The chain combines TRBV24-1 with TRBJ2-7, with a weak D call TRBD1 (6 bases). Between the trimmed V and J ends, which lost 6 bases and 4 bases, there was a span of 15 bases. Looked up from germline, CDR1 is KGHDR and CDR2 is SFDVKD. The CDR3 extends over 14 amino acids. CDR3 coding DNA: TGTGCCACCAGTTCTGGACAGCCTCTATACGAGCAGTACTTC. This translates into CATSSGQPLYEQYF.

The J gene is TRBJ2-7, the V gene TRBV28, with 7 bases that match TRBD1. CDR1 and CDR2 (germline): MDHEN, SYDVKM. V trimming: 3 bases; J trimming: 3 bases; junction bases outside the gene matches: 14. The CDR3 spans 17 residues. The CDR3 loop is CASSFQHRDSIDYEQYF. DNA of the CDR3: TGTGCCAGCAGTTTTCAGCATCGGGACAGCATAGACTACGAGCAGTACTTC.

The chain couples TRBV19 to TRBJ1-2; a possible D gene is TRBD1 (5 bases). CDR3 length: 14 residues. The V and J ends lost 4 bases and 1 base respectively, with 10 bases between them. Germline V lookup: CDR1 LNHDA, CDR2 SQIVND (reference sequence). The CDR3 region is CASSTLTVNYGYTF. In DNA, the CDR3 is TGTGCCAGTAGTACTTTGACAGTTAACTATGGCTACACCTTC.

This CDR3 is CASTQGRSNQPQHF. As DNA, the CDR3 is TGTGCCAGTACCCAGGGAAGGAGCAATCAGCCCCAGCATTTT. The genes are TRBV19 and TRBJ1-5; a weak D match, TRBD1 (5 bases). Trimming took off 7 bases at V and 1 base at J, with 11 bases between the two ends. The CDR3 is 14 amino acids. Germline V gene data show CDR1 as LNHDA and CDR2 as SQIVND (reference sequence).

The chain is built from TRBV3-1 (or the pseudogene TRBV3-2) and TRBJ1-1; 8 nucleotides match TRBD1. The germline V gene encodes CDR1 LGHDT and CDR2 YNNKEL (reference sequence). Trimming cost V 4 bases and J 1 base; bases outside gene matches: 5. This CDR3 comprises 15 residues. CDR3: CASSRDGTGNTEAFF. The CDR3 nucleotides read TGTGCCAGCAGCCGAGACGGGACAGGGAACACTGAAGCTTTCTTT.

The rearrangement uses TRBV6-2 or TRBV6-3 and TRBJ1-5, with D possibly TRBD1 on 6 matching bases. The CDR3 totals 17 residues. Germline V gene data show CDR1 as MNHEY and CDR2 as SVGEGT. Trimming left V 0 bases short and J 0 bases short, with 12 bases between. CDR3 nucleotides: TGTGCCAGCAGTTACTCAACGGGACAATATAGCAATCAGCCCCAGCATTTT. The encoded protein is CASSYSTGQYSNQPQHF.

The chain combines TRBV14 with TRBJ2-1, with 8 nucleotides matching TRBD2. V was clipped by 8 bases and J by 3 bases; unmatched bases: 9. This CDR3 has 15 amino acids. Per the germline V gene, CDR1 is SGHDN and CDR2 is FVKESK. This chain's CDR3 is CASGPGTRVYNEQFF. CDR3 sequence (DNA): TGTGCCAGCGGCCCCGGGACTAGGGTCTACAATGAGCAGTTCTTC.